Below are 31 T cell receptor beta chains sequenced from a single sample in a study of spatial heterogeneity in lung cancer. TCRdb processed the 5' RACE reads anew with MiXCR; each CDR3 protein has one entry. The sample consists of 4,000 or so distinct CDR3 sequences, about a fifth of them appearing once. The time point: sample taken at primary tumor resection. Without sorting, whole RNA was sequenced from tumor, nontumor lung or frozen PBMC. The starting material was normal lung tissue next to the tumor, obtained at surgery. These receptors were obtained from a female donor with early-stage non-small cell lung cancer.

Note on this clonotype: One end of the junction does not line up with germline, which may come from a read error. Because this beta chain is a stray read in a library intended to capture alpha chains, its abundance should not be given much weight. The rearrangement links TRBV7-2 to TRBJ2-3; a possible D gene is TRBD2 (6 bases). The germline CDR1 and CDR2 sequences are SGHTA and FQGNSA. This CDR3 is 15 amino acids long. This CDR3 reads CVSSLALLATDTQYF. The CDR3, as DNA: TGTGTCAGCAGCTTAGCCCTTCTAGCGACAGATACGCAGTATTTT.

This clonotype is labeled as medium-sized (0.01 to 0.1%). Being off target in a library aimed at alpha chains, this beta chain has a size of little meaning. V and J are TRBV12-3 or TRBV12-4 and TRBJ1-5; tentative D call: TRBD1 (5 bases). V lost 6 bases and J lost 6, with 12 bases in between. This CDR3 has 13 amino acids. In DNA, the CDR3 is TGTGCCAGCAGGCGAGGGGAAGGTCAGCCCCAGCATTTT. It yields the protein CASRRGEGQPQHF.

By sample fraction, this clonotype is medium-sized. As an off-target read in a library built for alpha chains, this beta chain has a frequency of little significance. The chain has TRBV5-5 and TRBJ2-5; 7 positions agree with TRBD1. V was clipped by 1 base and J by 3 bases; unmatched bases: 3. The germline CDR1 and CDR2 sequences are SGHKS and YYEKEE (reference sequence). CDR3 length: 14 amino acids. CDR3 residues: CASSLTTGKETQYF. CDR3 bases: TGTGCCAGCAGCTTGACGACAGGGAAAGAGACCCAGTACTTC.

This clonotype is medium-sized within its sample. A library prepared for alpha chains yielded this beta chain as an off-target read; its size is of little meaning. The J gene is TRBJ2-7, the V gene TRBV7-9; the match to TRBD2 covers 10 bases. Germline V CDR1 and CDR2: SEHNR, FQNEAQ (reference sequence). After removal of 5 bases from V and 2 bases from J, the junction contained 6 bases not matched to a gene. CDR3 length equals 15 residues. The CDR3 spells CASSPGLAEPYEQYF. CDR3 DNA sequence: TGTGCCAGCAGCCCAGGACTAGCGGAACCCTACGAGCAGTACTTC.

In the case of this clonotype: With the library built for alpha chains, this beta chain is off target and its frequency is not meaningful. The genes are TRBV6-6 and TRBJ1-6, with TRBD1 matching over 8 bases. The germline CDR1 and CDR2 sequences are MNHNY and SVGAGI (reference sequence). Trimming cost V 8 bases and J 10 bases; bases outside gene matches: 16. The CDR3 has 16 residues. DNA of the CDR3: TGTGCCAGCTCTTCAGGACAGGGAATGATATCGTCACCCCTCCACTTT. It translates to CASSSGQGMISSPLHF.

This clonotype is judged medium-sized (0.01 to 0.1%). The library was prepared for alpha chains; this beta chain is a stray read, so its frequency means little. This rearrangement joins TRBV4-3 to TRBJ1-4; unclear D gene. Germline V gives CDR1 LGHNA, CDR2 YSLEER. This CDR3 is built from 17 residues. V was shortened by 2 bases and J by 4 bases, with 17 bases between the two germline ends. CDR3: CASSQNPYGSSNEKLFF. CDR3 DNA: TGCGCCAGCAGCCAAAACCCCTATGGGTCCAGTAATGAAAAACTGTTTTTT.

This clonotype counts as medium-sized. As an off-target read in a library built for alpha chains, this beta chain has a frequency of little significance. The chain employs TRBV20-1 and TRBJ1-4, with TRBD1 identical over 7 bases. Germline-derived CDR1 and CDR2 are DFQATT and SNEGSKA (reference sequence). V shed 2 bases, J shed 8 bases, and the junction held 5 bases outside the gene matches. The CDR3 contains 13 residues. In DNA, the CDR3 is TGCAGTGCTAGACTGGGACAGAACGAAAAACTGTTTTTT. It yields the protein CSARLGQNEKLFF.

By share, this clonotype ranks as medium-sized (0.01 to 0.1%). This beta chain is a stray read from a library made for alpha chains; its abundance is not meaningful. The chain combines TRBV11-2 with TRBJ2-5; no firm D call. The CDR3 sequence is 15 residues long. Trimming stripped 4 bases from V and 5 bases from J, with 17 bases between. Germline values: CDR1 SGHAT, CDR2 FQNNGV. This CDR3 reads CASSSVWLPAETQYF. The CDR3 DNA is TGTGCCAGCAGCTCTGTCTGGCTTCCTGCGGAGACCCAGTACTTC.

Sample share makes this clonotype medium-sized. Within a library made for alpha chains, this beta chain is off target, and its count is uninformative. The genes are TRBV6-2 or TRBV6-3 and TRBJ1-5; TRBD1 might be the D (6 bases). Germline CDR1 and CDR2: MNHEY and SVGEGT. The CDR3 is 15 amino acids. The germline V and J ends were trimmed by 4 bases and 0 bases, with 10 bases remaining between them. CDR3 amino acids: CASSSGQTSNQPQHF. Written as DNA, the CDR3 is TGTGCCAGCAGTTCCGGACAGACTAGCAATCAGCCCCAGCATTTT.

This clonotype qualifies as medium-sized. Because the library targeted alpha chains, this beta chain is an off-target read whose size means little. The rearrangement uses TRBV6-2 or TRBV6-3 and TRBJ2-3; D is unresolved. Deletions cut 2 bases from V and 2 bases from J, with 8 bases between. CDR3 length: 14 amino acids. Per the germline V gene, CDR1 is MNHEY and CDR2 is SVGEGT. CDR3 nucleotides: TGTGCCAGCAGTTACCGGAAATCCACAGATACGCAGTATTTT. Translated: CASSYRKSTDTQYF.

This clonotype is medium-sized by share. This beta chain represents an off-target read in a library built for alpha chains; its size is of limited meaning. V gene TRBV20-1 combines with J gene TRBJ1-5, with unresolved D. The CDR3 runs to 12 residues. Germline V gene data show CDR1 as DFQATT and CDR2 as SNEGSKA (reference sequence). Trimming stripped 2 bases from V and 7 bases from J, with 9 bases between. The CDR3 is CSARTGSQPQHF. The CDR3 DNA reads TGCAGTGCTAGAACGGGGAGCCAGCCCCAGCATTTT.

This clonotype is medium-sized (0.01 to 0.1%) by share. The library was designed around alpha chains, so this beta chain is a stray read whose abundance carries little weight. The CDR3 here is CSARWVAGGYNEQFF. DNA of the CDR3: TGCAGTGCTAGATGGGTAGCGGGAGGTTACAATGAGCAGTTCTTC. V is TRBV20-1 and J is TRBJ2-1; TRBD2 aligns across 10 bases. CDR1 DFQATT and CDR2 SNEGSKA come from the germline V gene (reference sequence). The CDR3 spans 15 residues. V trimming: 2 bases; J trimming: 4 bases; junction bases outside the gene matches: 5.

With regard to this clonotype: This beta chain is a stray read from a library made for alpha chains; its abundance is not meaningful. CDR3 residues: CASSYSPLVYNEQFF. The CDR3 DNA follows: TGTGCCAGCAGTTACTCCCCCCTAGTCTACAATGAGCAGTTCTTC. The genes are TRBV6-2 or TRBV6-3 and TRBJ2-1; no definite D call. Germline CDR1 MNHEY, CDR2 SVGEGT. The CDR3 is 15 residues long. V lost 0 bases and J lost 3, with 9 bases in between.

With regard to this clonotype: This beta chain came through as a stray read in a library set up for alpha chains, and its size says little. The genes are TRBV4-1 and TRBJ1-2; TRBD1 is a possible D gene (6 bases). CDR3 length: 18 residues. Trimming removed 6 bases at V and 5 bases at J, with 28 bases between. Germline V CDR1 and CDR2: MGHRA, YSYEKL. The CDR3 reads CASRGALQGRGQIYGYTF. The CDR3 DNA reads as TGCGCCAGCAGGGGGGCCTTACAGGGCCGGGGCCAAATTTATGGCTACACCTTC.

This clonotype rates as medium-sized. The library was built for alpha chains, so this beta chain is an off-target read and its size means little. The V and J genes are TRBV20-1 and TRBJ2-3; 8 bases agree with TRBD2. CDR3 size: 17 residues. V lost 6 bases to trimming and J lost 2 bases; unmatched junction nucleotides: 16. Per germline, CDR1 DFQATT and CDR2 SNEGSKA (reference sequence). The CDR3 DNA reads TGCAGTGCAACCCTCCTCCGAGCGGGGGTCGACACAGATACGCAGTATTTT. Translating it yields CSATLLRAGVDTDTQYF.

This clonotype was counted ten times or more. Little can be read into the size of this beta chain, an off-target read in a library designed for alpha chains. The rearrangement uses TRBV7-2 and TRBJ2-7, with a weak D call TRBD1 (5 bases). Looked up from germline, CDR1 is SGHTA and CDR2 is FQGNSA. Between the trimmed V and J ends, which lost 5 bases and 0 bases, there was a span of 11 bases. This CDR3 contains 14 residues. The CDR3 DNA is TGTGCCAGCAGCCCCCGGCAGGGCTCCTACGAGCAGTACTTC. Its protein is CASSPRQGSYEQYF.

This clonotype is deemed medium-sized. The size of this beta chain means little, since it is a stray read in a library made for alpha chains. The chain joins TRBV28 to TRBJ2-7; possibly TRBD2 for D (5 bases). CDR3 size: 11 residues. CDR1 and CDR2 from the germline V gene are MDHEN and SYDVKM. V was trimmed by 5 bases and J by 5 bases, leaving 7 bases between them. The CDR3 loop is CASSVGDEQYF. DNA of the CDR3: TGTGCCAGCAGTGTGGGAGACGAGCAGTACTTC.

In this sample, this clonotype is medium-sized. The size of this beta chain means little, since it is a stray read in a library made for alpha chains. This CDR3 is CSASRLAGRNEQFF. In DNA, the CDR3 is TGCAGTGCTTCCCGACTAGCGGGAAGGAATGAGCAGTTCTTC. The chain couples TRBV20-1 to TRBJ2-1; 11 bases are a match to TRBD2. The CDR3 totals 14 residues. Looked up from germline, CDR1 is DFQATT and CDR2 is SNEGSKA (reference sequence). With V trimmed by 5 bases and J by 7 bases, 7 bases remained unmatched.

This clonotype was recorded a few times. Because the library targeted alpha chains, this beta chain is an off-target read whose size means little. The chain is built from TRBV29-1 and TRBJ2-5, with 7 bases lining up with TRBD1. The CDR3 covers 16 residues. With V trimmed by 2 bases and J by 2 bases, 11 bases remained unmatched. Germline CDR1 SQVTM, CDR2 ANQGSEA. The CDR3 DNA reads as TGCAGCGTTGAACTACGACGAGACAGGGCGCAAGAGACCCAGTACTTC. It translates to CSVELRRDRAQETQYF.

This clonotype counts as medium-sized (0.01 to 0.1%). This beta chain is an off-target read within a library intended for alpha chains, so its frequency means little. The CDR3 DNA reads TGCAGTGCTAGAGCCCCCCCAACTGAAGCTTTCTTT. Its translation: CSARAPPTEAFF. The J gene is TRBJ1-1, the V gene TRBV20-1; D gene uncertain. Germline V gene sequence: CDR1 DFQATT, CDR2 SNEGSKA (reference sequence). V was pared by 1 base and J by 5 bases, with 8 bases between. The CDR3 loop spans 12 amino acids.

This clonotype counts as medium-sized. This beta chain slipped into a library made for alpha chains as a stray read, so its size is not meaningful. The gene calls are TRBV28 and TRBJ2-3; D is unclear. CDR3 size: 12 residues. V lost 7 bases, J lost 7 bases, and 12 bases lay in between. Germline lookup yields CDR1 MDHEN and CDR2 SYDVKM. CDR3 sequence (DNA): TGTGCCAGCACACAAAAGGGAAATACGCAGTATTTT. Encoded protein: CASTQKGNTQYF.

This clonotype is judged large. This beta chain is off target for a library built for alpha chains, so its abundance means little. This chain connects TRBV7-2 to TRBJ2-1; 13 bases align to TRBD2. This CDR3 is 15 amino acids long. Germline CDR1 is SGHTA and CDR2 is FQGNSA. Germline trimming cut 5 bases from V and 6 bases from J; bases unmatched to any gene: 4. The CDR3 region is CASSPGLAGANEQFF. The CDR3 DNA sequence: TGTGCCAGCAGCCCCGGACTAGCGGGGGCCAATGAGCAGTTCTTC. Full variable domain (remainder filled in from reference TRBV7-2 and TRBJ2-1): GAGVSQSPSNKVTEKGKDVELRCDPISGHTALYWYRQSLGQGLEFLIYFQGNSAPDKSGLPSDRFSAERTGGSVSTLTIQRTQQEDSAVYLCASSPGLAGANEQFFGPGTRLTVL.

This clonotype is classed as medium-sized. A library made for alpha chains picked up this beta chain off target, so its size means little. The chain has TRBV7-8 and TRBJ2-1; 8 positions agree with TRBD2. Germline loops: CDR1 SGHVS, CDR2 FQNEAQ. V shed 4 bases, J shed 7 bases, and the junction held 3 bases outside the gene matches. This CDR3 is 13 amino acids long. The CDR3 loop reads CASSSGLGNEQFF. The CDR3 DNA is TGTGCCAGCAGCTCGGGACTAGGGAATGAGCAGTTCTTC. Filled out from reference TRBV7-8 and TRBJ2-1, the complete variable domain reads GAGVSQSPRYKVAKRGQDVALRCDPISGHVSLFWYQQALGQGPEFLTYFQNEAQLDKSGLPSDRFFAERPEGSVSTLKIQRTQQEDSAVYLCASSSGLGNEQFFGPGTRLTVL.

Many counts were recorded for this clonotype. Found in a library prepared for alpha chains, this beta chain is an off-target read, and its abundance has little meaning. CDR3: CASSPGAHSYEQYF. In DNA, the CDR3 is TGCGCCAGCAGCCCTGGGGCACACTCCTACGAGCAGTACTTC. The rearrangement uses TRBV4-3 and TRBJ2-7; maybe TRBD1 (5 bases). V lost 4 bases to trimming and J lost 0 bases, with 10 bases between them. This CDR3 region has 14 residues. Germline V gene data show CDR1 as LGHNA and CDR2 as YSLEER.

This clonotype was detected many times. This beta chain is a stray sequence in a library constructed for alpha chains; its clone size is not meaningful. The gene calls are TRBV7-8 and TRBJ1-6; D remains ambiguous. Between the trimmed V and J ends, which lost 4 bases and 10 bases, there was a span of 14 bases. Germline V gene lookup returns CDR1 SGHVS and CDR2 FQNEAQ. The CDR3 spans 14 residues. Here the CDR3 reads CASSSLLERSPLHF. CDR3 DNA: TGTGCCAGCAGCTCGCTTCTAGAGAGGTCACCCCTCCACTTT.

By proportion, this clonotype is medium-sized. This beta chain slipped into a library made for alpha chains as a stray read, so its size is not meaningful. The genes are TRBV27 and TRBJ2-7, with D perhaps TRBD2 (6 bases). CDR1 and CDR2 (germline): MNHEY, SMNVEV (reference sequence). With 6 bases removed from V and 0 bases from J, the gap between germline ends came to 15 bases. This CDR3 has 15 amino acids. DNA for the CDR3: TGTGCCAGCAGATTTAGCGGCTACTACTCCTACGAGCAGTACTTC. As protein: CASRFSGYYSYEQYF.

As to this clonotype: This beta chain represents an off-target read in a library built for alpha chains; its size is of limited meaning. The genes are TRBV5-4 and TRBJ1-2; D ambiguous. The CDR3 extends over 13 amino acids. Germline values: CDR1 SGHNT, CDR2 YYREEE (reference sequence). The ends were cut back, 2 bases at V and 3 bases at J, with 8 bases in the middle. The CDR3 protein is CASSFEDDYGYTF. The CDR3 DNA follows: TGTGCCAGCAGCTTCGAGGACGACTATGGCTACACCTTC.

This clonotype ranks as medium-sized. This beta chain is an off-target read within a library intended for alpha chains, so its frequency means little. V usage is TRBV2 and J usage is TRBJ2-5; D is ambiguous. From germline, CDR1 is SNHLY and CDR2 FYNNEI. V was pared by 7 bases and J by 0 bases, with 6 bases between. The CDR3 length is 12 residues. The CDR3, as DNA: TGTGCCAGCAATCTAGACCAAGAGACCCAGTACTTC. Translation: CASNLDQETQYF.

This clonotype is judged medium-sized. A library prepared for alpha chains yielded this beta chain as an off-target read; its size is of little meaning. The J gene is TRBJ2-1, the V gene TRBV20-1, with D possibly matching TRBD2 (7 bases). Germline-derived CDR1 and CDR2 are DFQATT and SNEGSKA (reference sequence). The CDR3 has 16 amino acids. Between the trimmed V and J ends, which lost 0 bases and 10 bases, there was a span of 22 bases. The CDR3: CSARDPRGRASQEQFF. The CDR3 coding sequence is TGCAGTGCTAGAGACCCTAGGGGGAGGGCCTCCCAAGAGCAGTTCTTC.

In this sample, this clonotype is medium-sized (0.01 to 0.1%). This beta chain represents an off-target read in a library built for alpha chains; its size is of limited meaning. The chain employs TRBV6-6 and TRBJ1-2, with TRBD1 as a possible D gene (5 bases). The V gene lost 6 bases and the J gene lost 8 bases, with 16 bases spanning the gap. In germline, CDR1 is MNHNY, CDR2 SVGAGI (reference sequence). The CDR3 sequence is 13 residues long. This chain's CDR3 is CASSYDSKIGYTF. CDR3 DNA: TGTGCCAGCAGCTATGACAGTAAGATCGGCTACACCTTC.

This clonotype qualifies as medium-sized. This beta chain is a stray sequence in a library constructed for alpha chains; its clone size is not meaningful. The chain employs TRBV7-2 and TRBJ1-1; the D gene is possibly TRBD1 (6 bases). The CDR3 covers 13 residues. V lost 5 bases, J lost 11 bases, and 18 bases lay in between. The V gene's germline CDR1 is SGHTA and CDR2 FQGNSA. As DNA, the CDR3 is TGTGCCAGCAGCCCACAGGGCGGGGGCGCGGCTTTCTTT. Translation gives CASSPQGGGAAFF.